The 12 T cell receptor beta chains given below trace back to one sample, sequenced in a study of CD8 T cells in ankylosing spondylitis. Findings and limits, study-wide: Ankylosing spondylitis blood appeared to be characterized by a TCR beta motif of under ten highly homologous variants.

These TCRs' antigens remain unknown. TCRdb redid the calling of the 5' RACE reads with MiXCR, one entry per CDR3 protein. The repertoire consists of about 450,000 distinct CDR3 sequences, with 20% to 30% occurring once and the leading ten covering over 0.8%. Sequencing was carried out using blood, either unsorted or a sorted T cell fraction (not recorded which). The receptors come from a male donor with ankylosing spondylitis.

The table lists this clonotype with a few counts. The chain recombines TRBV30 with TRBJ1-2; tentatively, D is TRBD1 (5 bases). The CDR3 consists of 13 residues. From germline, CDR1 is GTSNPN and CDR2 SVGIG (reference sequence). The ends were cut back, 2 bases at V and 8 bases at J, with 15 bases in the middle. CDR3 DNA sequence: TGTGCCTGGAGTCGGGACGCGGCTACGGGCTACACCTTC. It codes for CAWSRDAATGYTF. Supplemented by reference TRBV30 and TRBJ1-2, the full variable domain reads SQTIHQWPATLVQPVGSPLSLECTVEGTSNPNLYWYRQAAGRGLQLLFYSVGIGQISSEVPQNLSASRPQDRQFILSSKKLLLSDSGFYLCAWSRDAATGYTFGSGTRLTVV.

This clonotype was seen more than once but under ten times. The J gene is TRBJ2-1, the V gene TRBV11-2, with D perhaps matching TRBD1 (5 bases). The CDR3 is 15 residues long. The V end lost 3 bases, the J end lost 5 bases, and 14 bases lay between the germline ends. In germline, CDR1 is SGHAT, CDR2 FQNNGV. In DNA, the CDR3 is TGTGCCAGCAGCTTTCCTCAGGGTAGAGACAATGAGCAGTTCTTC. Amino acid sequence: CASSFPQGRDNEQFF.

This sequence joins TRBV4-2 and TRBJ2-7; D is tentatively TRBD1 or TRBD2 (6 bases each). V lost 0 bases, J lost 2 bases, and 11 bases lay in between. Germline CDR1 is LGHNA and CDR2 is YNFKEQ. The CDR3 extends over 15 amino acids. CDR3 DNA sequence: TGTGCCAGCAGCCAAGATGCGGGGACAACCTACGAGCAGTACGTC. Amino acids: CASSQDAGTTYEQYV.

Remarks on this clonotype: A much larger clone sits a single nucleotide away, making a read error possible. The chain carries TRBV7-9 and TRBJ2-2, with no clear D. This CDR3 is built from 12 residues. V gave up 6 bases and J gave up 0 bases, with 2 bases separating them. The germline gives CDR1 SEHNR, CDR2 FQNEAQ (reference sequence). CDR3: CASRPNTGELFF. CDR3 DNA: TGTGCCAGCAGACCGAACACCGGGGAGCTGTTTTTT.

This chain connects TRBV10-3 to TRBJ2-3; TRBD2 agrees at 8 bases. Germline V gives CDR1 ENHRY, CDR2 SYGVKD. The V and J ends lost 7 bases and 2 bases, in that order; junction bases with no gene match: 8. The CDR3 loop spans 15 amino acids. The CDR3 here is CAIKPTSGYTDTQYF. The CDR3 coding sequence is TGTGCCATCAAACCCACTAGCGGATACACAGATACGCAGTATTTT.

This clonotype was observed a handful of times. This rearrangement joins TRBV3-1 to TRBJ2-3; D ambiguous. The germline V gene encodes CDR1 LGHDT and CDR2 YNNKEL (reference sequence). The CDR3 totals 15 residues. Trimming removed 3 bases from V and 2 bases from J, with 12 bases in between. This CDR3 reads CASSHEPTTTDTQYF. CDR3 in DNA: TGTGCCAGCAGCCACGAACCCACGACCACAGATACGCAGTATTTT.

The V gene is TRBV11-2, the J gene TRBJ2-3; 13 bases agree with TRBD2. The V and J ends lost 2 bases and 6 bases, in that order; junction bases with no gene match: 14. This CDR3 comprises 19 residues. Germline lookup yields CDR1 SGHAT and CDR2 FQNNGV. In DNA, the CDR3 is TGTGCCAGCAGCTTACCCGGGACTAGCGGGGCACCCATGGGTGATACGCAGTATTTT. This gives the protein CASSLPGTSGAPMGDTQYF.

The V call is TRBV13, the J call TRBJ2-6; possible D gene TRBD1, 7 bases. Germline V CDR1 and CDR2: PRHDT, FYEKMQ (reference sequence). This CDR3 has 17 amino acids. V was clipped by 5 bases and J by 2 bases, with 16 bases between them. The CDR3 is CASSVRQGGPGANVLTF. The CDR3 DNA reads TGTGCCAGCAGCGTCCGACAGGGAGGCCCTGGGGCCAACGTCCTGACTTTC.

This clonotype has just a few counts. This CDR3 reads CASSQGDSYSGKQFF. The CDR3 DNA is TGTGCCAGCAGCCAAGGGGACTCCTATAGTGGCAAGCAGTTCTTC. V is TRBV4-2 and J is TRBJ2-1, with D possibly being TRBD2 (6 bases). The CDR3 consists of 15 residues. The germline V gene has CDR1 LGHNA and CDR2 YNFKEQ. Trimming left V 1 base short and J 11 bases short, with 18 bases between.

The CDR3 is CATSRAGADYGYTF. CDR3 DNA sequence: TGTGCCACCAGCAGAGCCGGGGCGGACTATGGCTACACCTTC. V is TRBV15 and J is TRBJ1-2, with D possibly TRBD1 on 5 matching bases. The V gene's germline CDR1 is LNHNV and CDR2 YYDKDF (reference sequence). V gave up 1 base and J gave up 3 bases, with 9 bases separating them. The CDR3 length is 14 residues.

The chain employs TRBV7-2 and TRBJ1-6; 8 bases align to TRBD1. CDR1 is SGHTA, CDR2 FQGNSA, per germline. J was trimmed by 6 bases and V by 5 bases; bases with no gene match: 6. The CDR3 is made up of 15 amino acids. The chain's CDR3 is CASSTWTGSNSPLHF. CDR3 nucleotide sequence: TGTGCCAGCAGCACTTGGACAGGGAGTAATTCACCCCTCCACTTT.

A note on this clonotype: It may be a read error: a sequence one base away is much more abundant. This sequence joins TRBV3-1 and TRBJ2-1; TRBD2 matches 8 bases. The trim removed 1 base at V and 6 bases at J, leaving 5 bases unmatched. Per germline, CDR1 LGHDT and CDR2 YNNKEL (reference sequence). The CDR3 covers 15 residues. CDR3 residues: CASSQGAGGCNEQFF. The CDR3 region has the DNA TGTGCCAGCAGCCAAGGGGCGGGAGGCTGCAATGAGCAGTTCTTC.